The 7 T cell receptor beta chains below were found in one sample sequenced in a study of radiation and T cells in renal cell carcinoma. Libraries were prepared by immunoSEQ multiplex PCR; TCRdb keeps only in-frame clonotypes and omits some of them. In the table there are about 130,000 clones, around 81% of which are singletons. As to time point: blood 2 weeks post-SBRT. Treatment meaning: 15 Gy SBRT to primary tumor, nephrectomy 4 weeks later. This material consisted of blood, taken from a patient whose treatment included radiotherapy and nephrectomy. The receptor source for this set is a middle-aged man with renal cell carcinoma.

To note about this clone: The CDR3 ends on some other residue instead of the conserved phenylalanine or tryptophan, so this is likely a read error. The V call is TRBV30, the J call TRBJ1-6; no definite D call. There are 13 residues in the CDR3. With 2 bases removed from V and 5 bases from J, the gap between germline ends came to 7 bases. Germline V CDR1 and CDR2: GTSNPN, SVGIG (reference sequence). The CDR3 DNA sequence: TGTGCCTGGAGTCGGCAGGATAATTCACCCCTCCACCTT. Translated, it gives CAWSRQDNSPLHL.

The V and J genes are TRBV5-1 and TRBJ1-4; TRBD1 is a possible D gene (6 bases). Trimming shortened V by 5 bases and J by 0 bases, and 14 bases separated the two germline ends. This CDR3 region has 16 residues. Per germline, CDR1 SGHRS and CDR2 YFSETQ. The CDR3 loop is CASSPTTGSTNEKLFF. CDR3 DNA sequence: TGCGCCAGCAGTCCTACAACAGGGTCAACTAATGAAAAACTGTTTTTT.

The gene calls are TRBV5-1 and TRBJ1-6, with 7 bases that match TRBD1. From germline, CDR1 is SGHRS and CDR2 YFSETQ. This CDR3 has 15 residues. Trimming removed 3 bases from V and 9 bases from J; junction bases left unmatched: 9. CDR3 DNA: TGCGCCAGCAGCTGGGGGACAGCGATTCCTTCACCCCTCCACTTT. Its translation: CASSWGTAIPSPLHF.

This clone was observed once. CDR3 nucleotide sequence: TGCGCCAGCAGCCAGGTTTGGCGGGGGGCCTACGAGCAGTACTTC. Its protein product is CASSQVWRGAYEQYF. This chain connects TRBV4-3 to TRBJ2-7; 8 bases agree with TRBD2. V lost 3 bases to trimming and J lost 2 bases; unmatched junction nucleotides: 6. The CDR3 extends over 15 amino acids. Germline V gene lookup returns CDR1 LGHNA and CDR2 YSLEER.

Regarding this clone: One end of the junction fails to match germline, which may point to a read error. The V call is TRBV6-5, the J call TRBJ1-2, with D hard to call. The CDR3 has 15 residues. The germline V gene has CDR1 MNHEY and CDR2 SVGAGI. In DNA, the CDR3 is TGTGCCAGCAGTTACTCCCTAGGGAGCAACTTTGGCTACACCTTC. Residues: CASSYSLGSNFGYTF.

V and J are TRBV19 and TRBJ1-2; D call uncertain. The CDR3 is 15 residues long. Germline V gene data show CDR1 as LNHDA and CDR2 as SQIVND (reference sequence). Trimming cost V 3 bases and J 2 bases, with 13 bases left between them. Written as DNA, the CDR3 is TGTGCCAGTAGTATCTTAGCAGGACCGAACTATGGCTACACCTTC. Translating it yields CASSILAGPNYGYTF.

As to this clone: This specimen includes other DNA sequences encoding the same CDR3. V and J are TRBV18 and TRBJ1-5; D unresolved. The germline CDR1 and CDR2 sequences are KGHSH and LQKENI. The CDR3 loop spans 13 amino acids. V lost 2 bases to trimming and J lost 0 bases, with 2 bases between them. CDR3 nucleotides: TGTGCCAGCTCACCAGATAGCAATCAGCCCCAGCATTTT. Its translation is CASSPDSNQPQHF.